A single sample is the source of the 29 T cell receptor beta chains below, sequenced in a study of beta chain bispecific antibodies for T cell cancers. Using its own MiXCR run on the 5' RACE reads, TCRdb lists one record per CDR3 protein. Of about 20,000 distinct CDR3 sequences in the sample, less than 3% are singletons; the top ten hold about 31%. No antigen is known for these receptors. Study-wide results and limits: In these mixed samples, most targeted TRBV reads derived from the leukemia cell line.

Blood mononuclear cells were expanded for 3 days using either OKT3 anti-CD3 antibody or CD3/CD28 beads. Sequencing input: healthy donor T cells cultured with leukemia cells. These receptors originate from a human donor in good health. Some clones in this sample may be carry-over from other donors' samples.

This clonotype was detected many times. The chain has TRBV5-5 and TRBJ2-5; 9 nucleotides match TRBD1. The CDR3 spans 14 residues. Germline values: CDR1 SGHKS, CDR2 YYEKEE (reference sequence). V trimming: 5 bases; J trimming: 3 bases; junction bases outside the gene matches: 5. This CDR3 reads CASRSWTGEETQYF. CDR3 coding DNA: TGTGCCAGCAGATCGTGGACAGGGGAAGAGACCCAGTACTTC.

This clonotype has at least ten counts. The rearrangement joins TRBV2 to TRBJ2-2; 13 nucleotides match TRBD2. V lost 5 bases and J lost 6; bases outside the gene matches: 9. Germline CDR1 and CDR2: SNHLY and FYNNEI. The CDR3 is 17 amino acids. This chain's CDR3 is CASSRTSGGPGAGELFF. The CDR3 region has the DNA TGTGCCAGCAGTCGGACTAGCGGGGGCCCCGGGGCCGGGGAGCTGTTTTTT. Complete variable domain (other parts from reference TRBV2 and TRBJ2-2): EPEVTQTPSHQVTQMGQEVILRCVPISNHLYFYWYRQILGQKVEFLVSFYNNEISEKSEIFDDQFSVERPDGSNFTLKIRSTKLEDSAMYFCASSRTSGGPGAGELFFGEGSRLTVL.

This clonotype was observed at least ten times. The chain recombines TRBV5-1 with TRBJ1-1; maybe TRBD1 (6 bases). Trimming pared 1 base from V and 0 bases from J, leaving 10 bases between. This CDR3 contains 15 residues. Looked up from germline, CDR1 is SGHRS and CDR2 is YFSETQ. This CDR3 is CASSLYGGLNTEAFF. CDR3 sequence (DNA): TGCGCCAGCAGCTTGTATGGGGGGCTGAACACTGAAGCTTTCTTT.

This clonotype has a count of ten or more. This chain joins TRBV25-1 and TRBJ1-2; no reliable D call. The CDR3 runs to 13 residues. The V gene's germline CDR1 is MGHDK and CDR2 SYGVNS. Between the trimmed V and J ends, which lost 5 bases and 4 bases, there was a span of 11 bases. The chain's CDR3 is CASSLATSYGYTF. The CDR3 DNA sequence: TGTGCCAGCAGTCTGGCGACAAGCTATGGCTACACCTTC.

The V call is TRBV9, the J call TRBJ2-3; TRBD1 agrees at 7 bases. Losses at the gene ends were 4 bases for V and 4 bases for J; bases not matched to a gene: 9. The CDR3 runs 15 residues. Germline assignment: CDR1 SGDLS and CDR2 YYNGEE. The CDR3 DNA reads TGTGCCAGCAGCCTATCTTGGGACAGCGCAGATACGCAGTATTTT. Translated, it gives CASSLSWDSADTQYF. Variable domain in full (rest from reference TRBV9 and TRBJ2-3): DSGVTQTPKHLITATGQRVTLRCSPRSGDLSVYWYQQSLDQGLQFLIQYYNGEERAKGNILERFSAQQFPDLHSELNLSSLELGDSALYFCASSLSWDSADTQYFGPGTRLTVL.

This clonotype is medium-sized. For the CDR3, the DNA is TGCAGCGTGTGGGGGCAGGACGTACTTAACTATGGCTACACCTTC. It specifies CSVWGQDVLNYGYTF. The V call is TRBV29-1, the J call TRBJ1-2, with a weak D call TRBD1 (6 bases). Germline CDR1 is SQVTM and CDR2 is ANQGSEA. This CDR3 is built from 15 residues. V was shortened by 6 bases and J by 1 base, with 18 bases between the two germline ends.

This clonotype was detected ten times or more. V gene TRBV28 combines with J gene TRBJ1-6; no clear D. Trimming took 7 bases from V and 4 from J, leaving 14 bases between them. The germline CDR1 and CDR2 sequences are MDHEN and SYDVKM. The CDR3 contains 15 residues. For the CDR3, the DNA is TGTGCCAGCAACCTGGAAGGATCTTATAATTCACCCCTCCACTTT. This translates into CASNLEGSYNSPLHF.

This clonotype came up many times. The chain carries TRBV10-3 and TRBJ1-4, with 7 positions matching TRBD1. V gave up 6 bases and J gave up 8 bases; unmatched junction bases: 12. The CDR3 totals 15 residues. The germline gives CDR1 ENHRY, CDR2 SYGVKD. The CDR3 coding sequence is TGTGCCATCAGCGGGGAGAGGGGGCGCGGGGAAAAACTGTTTTTT. Amino acid sequence: CAISGERGRGEKLFF.

This clonotype was counted ten times or more. The chain combines TRBV7-9 with TRBJ2-7; 7 nucleotides line up with TRBD1. CDR1 and CDR2 from the germline V gene are SEHNR and FQNEAQ (reference sequence). CDR3 length: 13 residues. The V and J ends lost 10 bases and 2 bases, in that order; junction bases with no gene match: 8. The CDR3 DNA is TGTGCCACTACACAGGGGAGTGCCTACGAGCAGTACTTC. This sequence encodes CATTQGSAYEQYF.

This clonotype was seen at least ten times. The genes are TRBV6-6 and TRBJ2-5; the match to TRBD2 covers 10 bases. The length of the CDR3 is 14 residues. V lost 5 bases and J lost 4; bases outside the gene matches: 4. CDR1 and CDR2 (germline): MNHNY, SVGAGI (reference sequence). This CDR3 reads CASSPSGGIETQYF. The CDR3 coding sequence is TGTGCCAGCAGTCCTAGCGGGGGTATAGAGACCCAGTACTTC.

This clonotype appeared many times. V and J are TRBV20-1 and TRBJ2-1; D uncertain. Germline CDR1 and CDR2: DFQATT and SNEGSKA (reference sequence). The CDR3 is 13 amino acids. V lost 0 bases, J lost 7 bases, and 10 bases lay in between. The CDR3 loop reads CSARDHMGNEQFF. The CDR3 DNA follows: TGCAGTGCTAGAGACCACATGGGGAATGAGCAGTTCTTC.

The chain uses TRBV5-5 and TRBJ1-3; D perhaps matches TRBD1 (5 bases). V lost 3 bases and J lost 3, with 22 bases in between. Germline-derived CDR1 and CDR2 are SGHKS and YYEKEE (reference sequence). There are 18 residues in the CDR3. As DNA, the CDR3 is TGTGCCAGCAGCTCCTTGCCGGCTGCAGGGACTTATGGAAACACCATATATTTT. Its translation: CASSSLPAAGTYGNTIYF.

This clonotype was seen at least ten times. This sequence joins TRBV29-1 and TRBJ2-7, with 7 bases matching TRBD1. The CDR3 runs 12 residues. CDR1 and CDR2 from the germline V gene are SQVTM and ANQGSEA. V shed 7 bases, J shed 2 bases, and the junction held 5 bases outside the gene matches. CDR3 sequence reads: CSAATGTYEQYF. CDR3 sequence (DNA): TGCAGCGCAGCGACAGGGACCTACGAGCAGTACTTC.

This clonotype was counted at least ten times. CDR3 region: CASRDSRTMGETQYF. The CDR3 DNA reads as TGTGCCAGCAGGGACAGCAGAACGATGGGAGAGACCCAGTACTTC. This rearrangement joins TRBV2 to TRBJ2-5; D is perhaps TRBD1 (6 bases). The CDR3 contains 15 residues. The ends were cut back, 6 bases at V and 4 bases at J, with 18 bases in the middle. Per germline, CDR1 SNHLY and CDR2 FYNNEI.

This clonotype was counted ten times or more. The V call is TRBV7-9, the J call TRBJ2-3; 11 bases align to TRBD2. Germline V gene lookup returns CDR1 SEHNR and CDR2 FQNEAQ (reference sequence). Losses at the gene ends were 1 base for V and 5 bases for J; bases not matched to a gene: 14. The CDR3 spans 19 residues. The CDR3 here is CASSLEVASGGPARDTQYF. CDR3 nucleotide sequence: TGTGCCAGCAGCTTAGAGGTGGCTAGCGGGGGGCCAGCACGAGATACGCAGTATTTT.

This clonotype was seen at least ten times. The rearrangement joins TRBV3-1 to TRBJ2-3; D may be TRBD1 (6 bases). This CDR3 spans 13 amino acids. Per the germline V gene, CDR1 is LGHDT and CDR2 is YNNKEL (reference sequence). V was shortened by 4 bases and J by 13 bases, with 18 bases between the two germline ends. CDR3 sequence (DNA): TGTGCCAGCAGCCTCTTTGGAGCAGGGGATGAGTATTTT. Translation: CASSLFGAGDEYF.

At least ten counts were recorded for this clonotype. The DNA for the CDR3 is TGTGCCAGCAGTTCCATCTATCCAGGGAAAAATGAGCAGTTCTTC. It specifies CASSSIYPGKNEQFF. The J gene is TRBJ2-1, the V gene TRBV12-3 or TRBV12-4; perhaps TRBD1 as D (5 bases). The CDR3 loop spans 15 amino acids. Trimming pared 4 bases from V and 7 bases from J, leaving 17 bases between.

This clonotype ranks as medium-sized. This chain uses TRBV28 with TRBJ2-5; perhaps TRBD2 as D (6 bases). Germline loops: CDR1 MDHEN, CDR2 SYDVKM. The CDR3 is 14 residues long. Trimming left V 5 bases short and J 5 bases short, with 15 bases between. In DNA, the CDR3 is TGTGCCAGCAGTATCTCTCCGAGCGGGGAGACCCAGTACTTC. Translation gives CASSISPSGETQYF.

This clonotype showed up many times. Germline is not matched at one junction end, which may reflect a read error. This rearrangement joins TRBV20-1 to TRBJ1-1, with D possibly TRBD1 on 5 matching bases. Germline V gene lookup returns CDR1 DFQATT and CDR2 SNEGSKA (reference sequence). This CDR3 is built from 14 residues. The CDR3 DNA reads as TGCAGGGCTACCTCGGGGGGGGTGGGCACTGAAGCTTTCTTT. This translates into CRATSGGVGTEAFF.

This clonotype appeared many times. This chain joins TRBV12-3 or TRBV12-4 and TRBJ1-2; TRBD1 aligns across 7 bases. Trimming removed 7 bases from V and 4 bases from J; junction bases left unmatched: 6. The CDR3 sequence is 13 residues long. In DNA form, the CDR3 reads TGTGCCAGCACCTTGGGGACAGTCTATGGCTACACCTTC. It specifies CASTLGTVYGYTF.

Many counts were recorded for this clonotype. The rearrangement joins TRBV18 to TRBJ2-3; tentative D call: TRBD1 (6 bases). The CDR3 has 17 amino acids. Germline V gene lookup returns CDR1 KGHSH and CDR2 LQKENI. The V end lost 3 bases, the J end lost 2 bases, and 18 bases lay between the germline ends. The CDR3 sequence is CASSPQTGLNPTDTQYF. CDR3 in DNA: TGTGCCAGCTCACCTCAGACAGGTCTCAATCCCACAGATACGCAGTATTTT.

This clonotype was detected a few times. V usage is TRBV3-1 and J usage is TRBJ2-5; maybe TRBD1 (7 bases). The CDR3 is 15 amino acids. Germline loops: CDR1 LGHDT, CDR2 YNNKEL (reference sequence). V lost 0 bases to trimming and J lost 6 bases, with 14 bases between them. CDR3 region: CASSQETGRKKTQYF. DNA for the CDR3: TGTGCCAGCAGCCAAGAGACAGGGAGGAAGAAGACCCAGTACTTC.

The table lists this clonotype with many counts. This chain connects TRBV25-1 to TRBJ2-5; 7 bases fit TRBD2. The germline V gene has CDR1 MGHDK and CDR2 SYGVNS. V trimming: 11 bases; J trimming: 3 bases; junction bases outside the gene matches: 9. This CDR3 has 13 residues. CDR3 loop: CASIPAGEETQYF. CDR3 nucleotides: TGTGCCTCAATCCCGGCGGGGGAAGAGACCCAGTACTTC. Using reference TRBV25-1 and TRBJ2-5 for the parts outside the CDR3, the full variable domain is EADIYQTPRYLVIGTGKKITLECSQTMGHDKMYWYQQDPGMELHLIHYSYGVNSTEKGDLSSESTVSRIRTEHFPLTLESARPSHTSQYLCASIPAGEETQYFGPGTRLLVL.

The table lists this clonotype with a few counts. The chain links TRBV5-5 to TRBJ2-1; D is perhaps TRBD1 (6 bases). The CDR3 totals 15 residues. Per germline, CDR1 SGHKS and CDR2 YYEKEE (reference sequence). The V end was cut by 1 base, the J end by 0 bases, with 8 bases between. The CDR3 protein is CASSLTGYSYNEQFF. The CDR3 region has the DNA TGTGCCAGCAGCTTGACAGGGTACTCCTACAATGAGCAGTTCTTC. Supplemented by reference TRBV5-5 and TRBJ2-1, the full variable domain reads DAGVTQSPTHLIKTRGQQVTLRCSPISGHKSVSWYQQVLGQGPQFIFQYYEKEERGRGNFPDRFSARQFPNYSSELNVNALLLGDSALYLCASSLTGYSYNEQFFGPGTRLTVL.

The sample holds a few counts of this clonotype. The rearrangement uses TRBV18 and TRBJ2-6; no reliable D call. Trimming took off 0 bases at V and 3 bases at J, with 0 bases between the two ends. Germline V lookup: CDR1 KGHSH, CDR2 LQKENI. This CDR3 contains 13 residues. The CDR3 reads CASSPPGANVLTF. CDR3 sequence (DNA): TGTGCCAGCTCACCACCTGGGGCCAACGTCCTGACTTTC.

In its sample, this clonotype was seen many times. V gene TRBV5-6 combines with J gene TRBJ1-1; D remains ambiguous. CDR1 is SGHDT, CDR2 YYEEEE, per germline. V was pared by 2 bases and J by 2 bases, with 10 bases between. This CDR3 is 14 amino acids long. The CDR3 DNA is TGTGCCAGCAGCTTTAGTGGACCCAACACTGAAGCTTTCTTT. It encodes CASSFSGPNTEAFF.

Note on this clonotype: This may come from a read error, since a much larger clone is one base off. The V gene is TRBV12-3 or TRBV12-4, the J gene TRBJ2-5; a weak D match, TRBD1 (6 bases). This CDR3 is 13 amino acids long. CDR3 nucleotide sequence: TGTGCCACCAAGACAGGTTTGGAAGAGACCCTGTACTTC. It codes for CATKTGLEETLYF.

The chain recombines TRBV5-4 with TRBJ2-2, with D possibly being TRBD1 (6 bases). V was cut by 2 bases and J by 6 bases, with 8 bases left in between. This CDR3 is 13 amino acids long. The germline V gene encodes CDR1 SGHNT and CDR2 YYREEE (reference sequence). The CDR3 DNA sequence: TGTGCCAGCAGCTTACAGGGACCCGGGGAGCTGTTTTTT. Translating it yields CASSLQGPGELFF.

By its share, this clonotype is medium-sized. CDR3 protein: CASSKIAGGYNEQFF. The CDR3 region has the DNA TGCGCCAGCAGCAAGATAGCGGGGGGTTACAATGAGCAGTTCTTC. V is TRBV5-1 and J is TRBJ2-1; 10 nucleotides align to TRBD2. Germline V gene sequence: CDR1 SGHRS, CDR2 YFSETQ. V shed 4 bases and J 4 bases; nucleotides not matched to a gene: 5. CDR3 length: 15 amino acids.